The sample holds a few counts of the clone carrying this TCR beta chain. What it binds is not known. Time point defined: newly diagnosed GD, antithyroid drugs for less than 3 months. Construction of the TCR library relied on RNA isolated from PBMCs. The diagnosis of Graves' disease used American Thyroid Association guidelines. The sample belongs to a study of regulatory T cells in long-lasting Graves disease. Assembly of TCR beta libraries relied on iRepertoire HTBI primers together with Arm-PCR of CDR3 regions. Each CDR3 protein is one row after TCRdb ran MiXCR on the multiplex PCR reads. This table has around 500,000 distinct CDR3 sequences, 15% to 20% appearing once. Study-wide results and caveats: Examination was confined to peripheral blood, excluding thyroid tissue. Those with persistent Graves' had less TCR diversity than newly diagnosed patients.

Germline V gene sequence: CDR1 DFQATT, CDR2 SNEGSKA (reference sequence). V was pared by 1 base and J by 1 base, with 10 bases between. This CDR3 is 14 amino acids long. This same sample was also taken into another study, of T cells in Graves' hyperthyroidism and ophthalmopathy.

Material: peripheral blood mononuclear cells (PBMCs), obtained at new diagnosis, from a patient treated with antithyroid drugs. The sequence was obtained from a woman aged 35-65 years with Graves disease. The chain links TRBV20-1 to TRBJ1-2, with unresolved D. The CDR3 DNA reads as TGCAGTGCTAGAGTGCCGCAACTTAACTATGGCTACACCTTC. Amino acids: CSARVPQLNYGYTF.